A selection of T cell receptor beta chains follows, all from one sample in a study of post-analysis software for immune sequencing data. MiXCR, applied by TCRdb to the PCR reads, yields one record per CDR3 protein. The sample shows approximately 730,000 distinct CDR3 sequences, about half of them seen only once. The specimen was blood. Receptors were obtained from a girl aged 5-17 years with multiple sclerosis. Each CDR3 is given with its conserved first and last residue. The order of the fields is clone size, V gene, D gene, CDR3 length, J gene, CDR3 DNA, CDR3 protein. A D gene is named only where the DNA matches it firmly. Size tells how often a clone was seen (once, few, many) or the class of an expanded clone, and some rows leave it out.

-	TRBV4-3	TRBD1	12	TRBJ1-1	TGCGCCAGCAGCGATGGGACAGGGCGGGTTTTCTTT	CASSDGTGRVFF
-	TRBV29-1	TRBD1	13	TRBJ1-2	TGCAGCGTGGGGGGACAGAGTAACTATGGCTACACCTTC	CSVGGQSNYGYTF
-	TRBV5-1	-	14	TRBJ2-7	TGCGCCAGCAGCTTGGCCCGGGAGTCCTACGAGCAGTACTTC	CASSLARESYEQYF
-	TRBV5-1	-	15	TRBJ2-1	TGCGCCAGCAGCCTAAGACAGGGGAGGGACAATGAGCAGTTCTTC	CASSLRQGRDNEQFF
-	TRBV5-6	TRBD2	15	TRBJ2-1	TGTGCCAGCAGCGCAGCGGGAGAGGGCTACAATGAGCAGTTCTTC	CASSAAGEGYNEQFF
-	TRBV4-3	-	13	TRBJ1-2	TGCGCCAGCAGCCAAGATGGACGGGCGGGCTACACCTTC	CASSQDGRAGYTF
-	TRBV4-3	-	17	TRBJ1-4	TGCGCCAGCAGCCTCTCCTTGCCCCAGACTGCTAATGAAAAACTGTTTTTT	CASSLSLPQTANEKLFF
-	TRBV15	TRBD2	15	TRBJ2-5	TGTGCCACCAGCAGAGATCGGCGGGGGGGAGAGACCCAGTACTTC	CATSRDRRGGETQYF
-	TRBV19	-	13	TRBJ1-5	TGTGCCAGTAGCAGGGAAATGAGTCAGCCCCAGCATTTT	CASSREMSQPQHF
-	TRBV2	TRBD2	15	TRBJ2-7	TGTGCCAGCAGTGAGACTAGCGGAAGCACTTACGAGCAGTACTTC	CASSETSGSTYEQYF
-	TRBV28	-	16	TRBJ2-5	TGTGCCAGCAGCCTAAATGTCCCGGGGACCCGAGAGACCCAGTACTTC	CASSLNVPGTRETQYF
-	TRBV6-4	-	13	TRBJ1-6	TGTGCCAGCAGTGTAACATCGGCTTCACCCCTCCACTTT	CASSVTSASPLHF
-	TRBV21-1	-	13	TRBJ2-7	TGTGCCAGCAGCAAAGGAGGATCCTACGAGCAGTACTTC	CASSKGGSYEQYF
-	TRBV20-1	TRBD2	14	TRBJ2-5	TGCAGTGCTAGATCCACGGGACTATCGAGAGAGCAGTACTTC	CSARSTGLSREQYF
-	TRBV25-1	-	12	TRBJ2-7	TGTGCCAGCAGTTTGGAGGGCCACGAGCAGTACTTC	CASSLEGHEQYF
-	TRBV11-2	-	15	TRBJ2-1	TGTGCCAGCAGCCCCCTCTCGGGGGCGTACAATGAGCAGTTCTTC	CASSPLSGAYNEQFF
-	TRBV7-2	TRBD2	17	TRBJ2-1	TGTGCCAGCAGCCCAACGGGAGGTTTAAGACCCTTCAATGAGCAGTTCTTC	CASSPTGGLRPFNEQFF
-	TRBV20-1	TRBD1	16	TRBJ2-1	TGCAGTGCTAGACCCCCCACAGGGGGCGCGAACAATGAGCAGTTCTTC	CSARPPTGGANNEQFF
-	TRBV12-3/TRBV12-4	-	16	TRBJ1-5	TGTGCCAGCAGTCATACCGACCGGGGGCCCAATCAGCCCCAGCATTTT	CASSHTDRGPNQPQHF
once	TRBV7-9	-	13	TRBJ2-1	TGTGCCAGCAGCTTGGCCGGTTTGGGTGAGCAGTTCTTC	CASSLAGLGEQFF
-	TRBV12-3/TRBV12-4	-	17	TRBJ2-4	TGTGCCAGCAGTTTTGCCCCTGGCAGGGTGGCCAAAAACATTCAGTACTTC	CASSFAPGRVAKNIQYF
-	TRBV29-1	-	13	TRBJ2-7	TGCAGCGTTGAAGATCAGGACAGCTACGAGCAGTACTTC	CSVEDQDSYEQYF
few	TRBV28	-	16	TRBJ2-7	TGTGCCAGCAGTTTATGGAAACAAACCCCTTCCTACGAGCAGTACTTC	CASSLWKQTPSYEQYF
-	TRBV6-6	TRBD1	13	TRBJ2-3	TGTGCCTCCCATGACAGGGTGCCCGATACGCAGTATTTT	CASHDRVPDTQYF
-	TRBV27	-	12	TRBJ2-4	TGTGCCAGCAGTTTATCACCGACGAAGCAGTACTTC	CASSLSPTKQYF
few	TRBV7-2	-	15	TRBJ2-7	TGTGCCAGCAGCTTTTGGGGTAACTTGACCTACGAGCAGTACTTC	CASSFWGNLTYEQYF
-	TRBV12-3/TRBV12-4	TRBD1	18	TRBJ2-7	TGTGCCAGCAGTTTGAGGGACAGGGGAATTTGGAGCTCCTACGAGCAGTACTTC	CASSLRDRGIWSSYEQYF
few	TRBV7-2	-	15	TRBJ1-4	TGTGCCAGCAGCTCTCGGGGGTTAACTAATGAAAAACTGTTTTTT	CASSSRGLTNEKLFF
-	TRBV29-1	-	13	TRBJ2-7	TGCAGCGTTGAATCGGCAGCATTGGGCGAGCAGTACTTC	CSVESAALGEQYF
-	TRBV4-3	TRBD2	18	TRBJ2-3	TGCGCCAGCAGCCAGCACCTCGGGACTAGCGGTTTCACGGATACGCAGTATTTT	CASSQHLGTSGFTDTQYF
-	TRBV14	TRBD1	14	TRBJ1-4	TGTGCCAGCAGCCAGACAGGGGCGGGGGAAAAACTGTTTTTT	CASSQTGAGEKLFF
few	TRBV12-3/TRBV12-4	-	13	TRBJ1-5	TGTGCCAGCACCTTAGGGCGGGGTCAGCCCCAGCATTTT	CASTLGRGQPQHF
-	TRBV9	-	15	TRBJ2-5	TGTGCCAGCAGCTTAGGACAGTCGGACTCAGAGACCCAGTACTTC	CASSLGQSDSETQYF
-	TRBV7-2	TRBD2	17	TRBJ2-7	TGTGCCAGCAGCTCGGGGCCAGGACTAGCGGGAGGTTACGAGCAGTACTTC	CASSSGPGLAGGYEQYF
few	TRBV29-1	TRBD2	17	TRBJ2-1	TGCAGCGCTGGCGGACTAGCGGGAGGGAGCTCCTACAATGAGCAGTTCTTC	CSAGGLAGGSSYNEQFF
-	TRBV20-1	TRBD2	18	TRBJ2-3	TGCAGTGCTATGGGGGGACTAGCGGGGGCGGGGAGCACAGATACGCAGTATTTT	CSAMGGLAGAGSTDTQYF
-	TRBV12-3/TRBV12-4	-	14	TRBJ2-3	TGTGCCAGCAAGGCAGAAGGAAGCACAGATACGCAGTATTTT	CASKAEGSTDTQYF
-	TRBV9	TRBD1	13	TRBJ2-5	TGTGCCAGCAGCGCTGGGACAGTTGGGACCCAGTACTTC	CASSAGTVGTQYF
few	TRBV20-1	-	12	TRBJ2-7	TGCAGTGCTATCTCTAGCGTCAATGAGCAGTACTTC	CSAISSVNEQYF
-	TRBV5-4	TRBD2	16	TRBJ2-1	TGTGCCAGCAGCTTAGAAGGCGGGAGCCATGGAGTTGAGCAGTTCTTC	CASSLEGGSHGVEQFF
-	TRBV27	TRBD2	19	TRBJ2-5	TGTGCCAGCAGTTTGACCGGGACTAGCGGGAGAGGGGGCCAAGAGACCCAGTACTTC	CASSLTGTSGRGGQETQYF
-	TRBV12-3/TRBV12-4	-	13	TRBJ1-6	TGTGCCAGCAGTTTACTTTCGAGTTCACCCCTCCACTTT	CASSLLSSSPLHF
-	TRBV7-9	TRBD1	16	TRBJ2-7	TGTGCCAGCAGCCCCCGGACAGGGGAGCATTCCTACGAGCAGTACTTC	CASSPRTGEHSYEQYF